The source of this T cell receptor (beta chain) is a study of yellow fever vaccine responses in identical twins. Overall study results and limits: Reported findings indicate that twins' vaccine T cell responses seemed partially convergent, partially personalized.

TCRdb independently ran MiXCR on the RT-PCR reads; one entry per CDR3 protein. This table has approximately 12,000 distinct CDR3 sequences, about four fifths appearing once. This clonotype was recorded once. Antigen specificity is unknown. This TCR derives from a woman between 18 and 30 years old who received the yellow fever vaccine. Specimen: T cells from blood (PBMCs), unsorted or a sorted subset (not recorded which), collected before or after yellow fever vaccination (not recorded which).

The CDR3 spells CSVGGPYEQYF. CDR3 nucleotides: TGCAGCGTTGGAGGACCCTACGAGCAGTACTTC. This rearrangement joins TRBV29-1 to TRBJ2-7; no firm D call. V dropped 4 bases and J dropped 2 bases, with 6 bases sitting between them. CDR1 is SQVTM, CDR2 ANQGSEA, per germline. The length of the CDR3 is 11 residues.